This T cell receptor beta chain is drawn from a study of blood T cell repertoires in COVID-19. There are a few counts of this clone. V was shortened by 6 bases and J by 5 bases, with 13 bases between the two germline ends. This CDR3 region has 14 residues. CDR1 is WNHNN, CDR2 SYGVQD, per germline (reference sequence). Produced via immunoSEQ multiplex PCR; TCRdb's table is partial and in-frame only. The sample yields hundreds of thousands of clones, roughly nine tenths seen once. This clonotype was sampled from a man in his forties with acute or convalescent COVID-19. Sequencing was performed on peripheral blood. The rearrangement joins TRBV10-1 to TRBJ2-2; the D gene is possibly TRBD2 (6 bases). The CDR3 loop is CASRAGQGTGELFF. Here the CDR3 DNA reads TGCGCCAGCAGGGCGGGGCAGGGTACCGGGGAGCTGTTTTTT.